This T cell receptor (beta chain) stems from a study of blood T cells in healthy people across ages. A second PCR of about 6 to 12 cycles used a sample-barcoded 5' primer and a J-beta primer mix. TCRdb re-derived calls from the 5' RACE reads in MiXCR, one entry per CDR3 protein. The profile shows just over 1 million distinct CDR3 sequences, 40% to 50% of them singletons. With 2 bases removed from V and 0 bases from J, the gap between germline ends came to 11 bases. Germline assignment: CDR1 SNHLY and CDR2 FYNNEI. The CDR3 covers 15 residues. This clonotype originated in a woman aged 55-70 years in good health. Input material: blood. The chain carries TRBV2 and TRBJ2-7; D remains unclear. As DNA, the CDR3 is TGTGCCAGCAGTGAAATTAATTCGTCCTCCTACGAGCAGTACTTC. Translated, it gives CASSEINSSSYEQYF.